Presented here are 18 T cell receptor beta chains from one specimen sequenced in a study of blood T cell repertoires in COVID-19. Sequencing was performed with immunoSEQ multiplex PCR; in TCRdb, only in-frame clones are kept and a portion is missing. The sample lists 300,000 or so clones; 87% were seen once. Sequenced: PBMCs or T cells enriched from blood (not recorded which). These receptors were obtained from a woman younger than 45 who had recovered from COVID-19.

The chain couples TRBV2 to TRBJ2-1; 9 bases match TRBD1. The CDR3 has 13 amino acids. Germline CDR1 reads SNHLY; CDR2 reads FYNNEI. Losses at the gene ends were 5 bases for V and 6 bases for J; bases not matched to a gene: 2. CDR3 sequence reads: CASSKGQGNEQFF. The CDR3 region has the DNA TGTGCCAGCAGTAAGGGACAGGGCAATGAGCAGTTCTTC. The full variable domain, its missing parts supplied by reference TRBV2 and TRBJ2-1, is EPEVTQTPSHQVTQMGQEVILRCVPISNHLYFYWYRQILGQKVEFLVSFYNNEISEKSEIFDDQFSVERPDGSNFTLKIRSTKLEDSAMYFCASSKGQGNEQFFGPGTRLTVL.

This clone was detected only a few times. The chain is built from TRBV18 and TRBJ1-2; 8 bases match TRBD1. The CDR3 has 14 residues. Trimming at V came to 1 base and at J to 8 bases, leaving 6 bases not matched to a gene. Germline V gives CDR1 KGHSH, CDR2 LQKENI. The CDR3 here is CASSPLSGGSGYTF. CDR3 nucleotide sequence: TGTGCCAGCTCACCACTATCAGGGGGCTCGGGCTACACCTTC. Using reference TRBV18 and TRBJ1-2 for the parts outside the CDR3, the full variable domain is NAGVMQNPRHLVRRRGQEARLRCSPMKGHSHVYWYRQLPEEGLKFMVYLQKENIIDESGMPKERFSAEFPKEGPSILRIQQVVRGDSAAYFCASSPLSGGSGYTFGSGTRLTVV.

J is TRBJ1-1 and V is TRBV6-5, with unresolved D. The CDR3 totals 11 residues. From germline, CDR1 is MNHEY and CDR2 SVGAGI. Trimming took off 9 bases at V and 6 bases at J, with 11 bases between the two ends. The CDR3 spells CASQVGAEAFF. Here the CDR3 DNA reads TGTGCCAGTCAGGTCGGGGCTGAAGCTTTCTTT.

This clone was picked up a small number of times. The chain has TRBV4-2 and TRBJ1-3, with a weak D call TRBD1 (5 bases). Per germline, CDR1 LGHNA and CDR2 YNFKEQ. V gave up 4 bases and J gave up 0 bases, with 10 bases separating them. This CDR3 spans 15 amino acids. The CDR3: CASSPRASSGNTIYF. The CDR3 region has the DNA TGTGCCAGCAGCCCCAGGGCCTCCTCTGGAAACACCATATATTTT.

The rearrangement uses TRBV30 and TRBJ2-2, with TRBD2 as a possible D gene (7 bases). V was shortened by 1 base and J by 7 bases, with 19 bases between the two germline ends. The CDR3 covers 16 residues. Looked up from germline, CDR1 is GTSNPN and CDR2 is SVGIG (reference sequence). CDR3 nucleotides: TGTGCCTGGAGTGCTCTTTCTGGGGGGGCATACGGGGAGCTGTTTTTT. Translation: CAWSALSGGAYGELFF.

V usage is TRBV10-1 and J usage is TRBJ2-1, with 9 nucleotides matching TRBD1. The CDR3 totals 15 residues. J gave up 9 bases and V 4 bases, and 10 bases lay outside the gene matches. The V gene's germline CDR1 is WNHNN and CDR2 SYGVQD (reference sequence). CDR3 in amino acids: CASSGDRGDVGEQFF. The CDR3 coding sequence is TGCGCCAGCAGTGGCGACAGGGGGGACGTGGGTGAGCAGTTCTTC.

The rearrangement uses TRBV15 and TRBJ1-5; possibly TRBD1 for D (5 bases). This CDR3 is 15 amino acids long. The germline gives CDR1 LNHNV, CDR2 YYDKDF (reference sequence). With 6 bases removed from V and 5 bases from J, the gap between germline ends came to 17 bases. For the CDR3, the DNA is TGTGCCACCAGACCGTCAGGGAAGCGGGATCAGCCCCAGCATTTT. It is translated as CATRPSGKRDQPQHF.

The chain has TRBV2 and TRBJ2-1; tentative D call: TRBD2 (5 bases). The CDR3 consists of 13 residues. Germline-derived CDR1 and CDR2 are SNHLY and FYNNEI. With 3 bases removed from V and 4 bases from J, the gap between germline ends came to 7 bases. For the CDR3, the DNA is TGTGCCAGCAGTGAGCGGGTTTACAATGAGCAGTTCTTC. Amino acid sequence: CASSERVYNEQFF.

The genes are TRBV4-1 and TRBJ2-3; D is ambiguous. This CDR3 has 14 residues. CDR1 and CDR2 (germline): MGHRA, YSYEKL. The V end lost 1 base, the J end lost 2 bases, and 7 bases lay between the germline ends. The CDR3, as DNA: TGCGCCAGCAGCCAAGCAGTACCCACAGATACGCAGTATTTT. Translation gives CASSQAVPTDTQYF.

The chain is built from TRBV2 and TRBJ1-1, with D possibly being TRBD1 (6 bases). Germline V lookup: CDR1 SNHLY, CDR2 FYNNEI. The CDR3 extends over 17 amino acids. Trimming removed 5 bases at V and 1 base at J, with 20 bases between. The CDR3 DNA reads TGTGCCAGCAGTCCAGCAGTGCCAGGGGCAGGGAACACTGAAGCTTTCTTT. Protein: CASSPAVPGAGNTEAFF.

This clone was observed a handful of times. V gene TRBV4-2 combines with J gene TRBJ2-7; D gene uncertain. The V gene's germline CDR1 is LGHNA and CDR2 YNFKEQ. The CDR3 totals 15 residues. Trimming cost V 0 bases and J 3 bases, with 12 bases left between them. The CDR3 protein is CASSQDLYRDYEQYF. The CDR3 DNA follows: TGTGCCAGCAGCCAAGATCTGTACAGAGACTACGAGCAGTACTTC.

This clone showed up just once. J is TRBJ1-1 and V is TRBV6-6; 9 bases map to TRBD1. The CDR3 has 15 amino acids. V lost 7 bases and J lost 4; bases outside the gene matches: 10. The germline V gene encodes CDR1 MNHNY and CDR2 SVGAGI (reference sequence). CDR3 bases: TGTGCCAGCACAGAAACAGGGGGCTCGGGCACTGAAGCTTTCTTT. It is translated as CASTETGGSGTEAFF.

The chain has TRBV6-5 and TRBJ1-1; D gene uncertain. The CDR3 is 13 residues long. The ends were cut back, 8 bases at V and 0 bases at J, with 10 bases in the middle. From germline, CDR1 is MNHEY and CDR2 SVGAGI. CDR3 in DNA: TGTGCCAGCCAAACAGCGGTGAACACTGAAGCTTTCTTT. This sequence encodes CASQTAVNTEAFF.

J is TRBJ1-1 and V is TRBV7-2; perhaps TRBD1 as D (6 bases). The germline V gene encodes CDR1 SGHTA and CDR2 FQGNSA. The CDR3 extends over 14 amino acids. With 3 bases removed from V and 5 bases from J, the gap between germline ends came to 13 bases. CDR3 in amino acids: CASSFSQGWTEAFF. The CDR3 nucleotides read TGTGCCAGCAGCTTTAGTCAGGGGTGGACTGAAGCTTTCTTT.

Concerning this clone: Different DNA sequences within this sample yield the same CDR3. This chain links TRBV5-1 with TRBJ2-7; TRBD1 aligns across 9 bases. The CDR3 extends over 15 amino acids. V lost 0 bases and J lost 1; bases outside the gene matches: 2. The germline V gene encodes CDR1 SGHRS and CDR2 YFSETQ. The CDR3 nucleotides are TGCGCCAGCAGCTTGGCCGGGACAGGGTCCTACGAGCAGTACTTC. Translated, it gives CASSLAGTGSYEQYF.

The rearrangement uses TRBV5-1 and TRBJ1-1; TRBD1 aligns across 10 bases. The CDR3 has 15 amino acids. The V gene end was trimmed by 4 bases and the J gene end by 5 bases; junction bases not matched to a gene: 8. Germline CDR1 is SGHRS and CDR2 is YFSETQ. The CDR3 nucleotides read TGCGCCAGCAGCCGAAAGACAGGGGGCGAAACTGAAGCTTTCTTT. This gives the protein CASSRKTGGETEAFF.

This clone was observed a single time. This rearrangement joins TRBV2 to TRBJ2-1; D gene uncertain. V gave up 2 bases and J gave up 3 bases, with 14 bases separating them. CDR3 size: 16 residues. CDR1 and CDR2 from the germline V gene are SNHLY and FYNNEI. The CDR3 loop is CASSEPRGVLYNEQFF. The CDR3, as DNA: TGTGCCAGCAGTGAACCCCGCGGAGTCCTCTACAATGAGCAGTTCTTC.

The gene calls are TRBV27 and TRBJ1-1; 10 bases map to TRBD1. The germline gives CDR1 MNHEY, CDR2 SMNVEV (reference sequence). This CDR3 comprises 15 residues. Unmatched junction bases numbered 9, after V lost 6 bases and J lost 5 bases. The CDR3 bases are TGTGCCAGCAGACCCTGGGGGGGACAGGGGACTGAAGCTTTCTTT. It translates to CASRPWGGQGTEAFF.